This T cell receptor (beta chain) was captured in a study of regulatory T cells in long-lasting Graves disease. There are a few counts of this clonotype. What it binds is not known. Assembly of TCR beta libraries relied on iRepertoire HTBI primers together with Arm-PCR of CDR3 regions. Each CDR3 protein gets one entry after TCRdb re-called the multiplex PCR reads with MiXCR. Among 540,000 or so distinct CDR3 sequences, 13% were seen once, and the ten largest hold under 10%. Trimming pared 5 bases from V and 9 bases from J, leaving 14 bases between. The CDR3 runs to 13 residues. Germline values: CDR1 SEHNR, CDR2 FQNEAQ (reference sequence). The time point: newly diagnosed GD, antithyroid drugs for less than 3 months. Extracted PBMC RNA gave rise to the TCR library. Study results and limitations: Thyroid tissue was not sampled; only peripheral blood was.

The data also belong to a second study, concerning T cells in Graves' hyperthyroidism and ophthalmopathy. From that study: Clinical symptoms, serum thyroxine, TRAb, thyroid ultrasound and orbital computed tomography established diagnosis.

The sequence was obtained from a man aged 25 to 40 with Graves disease. The material sequenced was peripheral blood mononuclear cells (PBMCs), taken at new diagnosis, from a patient treated with antithyroid drugs. This sequence joins TRBV7-9 and TRBJ2-1, with D tentatively TRBD2 (5 bases). CDR3 bases: TGTGCCAGCAGCCAAATCTCGGCGGGTGAGCAGTTCTTC. It specifies CASSQISAGEQFF.